The rows below give T cell receptor beta chains drawn from one sample of a study of circulating CD8 cells and anti-PD-1 response in melanoma. A single record per CDR3 protein comes from TCRdb applying MiXCR to the reads. The sample has 400 to 500 distinct CDR3 sequences, roughly a tenth seen once. Sequenced here: CD8+ T cells from PBMCs, sampled at baseline or after one month of anti-PD-1 therapy (not recorded which). The receptors were gathered from a human donor with melanoma. The CDR3 runs from the conserved cysteine through the conserved F or W. A D gene is named only where the DNA matches it firmly. Rows may omit the clone size; those that give it use once, few, many or a size class.

v_call	clone_size	j_call	d_call	cdr3_nt	cdr3_aa
TRBV10-3	.	TRBJ2-7	TRBD2	TGTACCATCAGTGATGTTGGGTCGGGAGGGGACTACGAGCAGTACTTC	CTISDVGSGGDYEQYF
TRBV25-1	large	TRBJ1-1	.	TGTGCCAGCAGTACCCTAGGACGGGACACTGAAGCTTTCTTT	CASSTLGRDTEAFF
TRBV29-1	large	TRBJ2-7	TRBD1	TGCAGTGTCGGACAGGTTGCCGACGAGCAGTACTTC	CSVGQVADEQYF
TRBV28	large	TRBJ2-1	.	TGTGCCAGCACCGCGCCGAGTCCTAGGAGGAACAATGAGCAGTTCTTC	CASTAPSPRRNNEQFF
TRBV25-1	large	TRBJ2-1	TRBD2	TGTGCCAGCAGTTTGGCGGGAGACGGAAATGAGCAGTTCTTC	CASSLAGDGNEQFF
TRBV27	large	TRBJ2-7	TRBD1	TGTGCCAGCAGTCCTGGGACCAGGGGGCCCTACGAGCAGTACTTC	CASSPGTRGPYEQYF
TRBV6-2/TRBV6-3	large	TRBJ2-1	TRBD2	TGTGCCAGCAGTTATCTAGCGGATCCGGGTGAGCAGTTCTTC	CASSYLADPGEQFF
TRBV19	medium-sized	TRBJ2-1	.	TGTGCCAGTAGCGGGGCGAAATACAATGAGCAGTTCTTC	CASSGAKYNEQFF
TRBV12-3/TRBV12-4	medium-sized	TRBJ1-2	.	TGTGCCAGCAGTTTAGCTACAGGAAGATACTATGGCTACACCTTC	CASSLATGRYYGYTF
TRBV28	medium-sized	TRBJ2-2	.	TGTGCCAGCAGTTTTGAGTACACCGGGGAGCTGTTTTTT	CASSFEYTGELFF
TRBV28	medium-sized	TRBJ2-3	.	TGTGCCAGCAGTTTTAACCTGAATACGCAGTATTTT	CASSFNLNTQYF
TRBV28	large	TRBJ1-6	.	TGTGCCAGCAGTTACCGGGGCCTCTCACCCCTCCACTTT	CASSYRGLSPLHF
TRBV28	large	TRBJ2-7	TRBD2	TGTGCCAGCAGTTTATTTAAAGGCGGGAGGTATAGCGAGCAGTACTTC	CASSLFKGGRYSEQYF
TRBV28	large	TRBJ1-5	TRBD1	TGTGCCAGCAGCCACAGGGGGACCAATCAGCCCCAGCATTTT	CASSHRGTNQPQHF
TRBV29-1	large	TRBJ2-7	.	TGCAGTGGGACTGGACAAGGGAACTCCTACGAGCAGTACTTC	CSGTGQGNSYEQYF
TRBV12-3/TRBV12-4	medium-sized	TRBJ2-5	TRBD2	TGTGCCAGCAGGTCCGCGACTAGCGGGGTGTACCAAGAGACCCAGTACTTC	CASRSATSGVYQETQYF
TRBV24-1	medium-sized	TRBJ2-5	TRBD1	TGTGCCACCAGTGAACCTGAGGGGGACAGGGAGGAGACCCAGTACTTC	CATSEPEGDREETQYF
TRBV11-2	hyperexpanded	TRBJ2-7	.	TGTGCCAGCAGAGATCCGGGACAAGACTACGAGCAGTACTTC	CASRDPGQDYEQYF
TRBV28	large	TRBJ2-7	.	TGTGCCAGCAGCGAAGTGGAAGGGCAGTACTTC	CASSEVEGQYF
TRBV6-6	medium-sized	TRBJ2-1	.	TGTGCCAGCAGTTACGGTCAGATTTACAATGAGCAGTTCTTC	CASSYGQIYNEQFF
TRBV14	large	TRBJ2-1	.	TGTGCCAGCAGCCAATTCGCTAGTAGAGATGAGCAGTTCTTC	CASSQFASRDEQFF
TRBV5-1	large	TRBJ2-2	TRBD1	TGCGCCAGCAGCCCAACCGGGACAGGGATCCCCGGGGAGCTGTTTTTT	CASSPTGTGIPGELFF
TRBV28	medium-sized	TRBJ2-2	.	TGTGCCAGCAGTTCGATTTACCTATCGGGCAGGCTGAACACCGGGGAGCTGTTTTTT	CASSSIYLSGRLNTGELFF
TRBV24-1	large	TRBJ2-7	.	TGTGCCACCAGCAGTTATAAGGACAACGACGAGCAGTACTTC	CATSSYKDNDEQYF